Listed below are T cell receptor beta chains from one sample, sequenced in a study of blood T cell repertoires in COVID-19. Some clones are missing from TCRdb's copy, which holds only in-frame ones; the method was immunoSEQ multiplex PCR. The sample carries around 150,000 clones, about four fifths recorded once. Sequencing input: PBMCs or T cells enriched from blood (not recorded which). The receptor source for this set is a woman aged 50 to 60 with acute COVID-19. CDR3s include the opening cysteine and the closing phenylalanine or tryptophan. D genes are given only for firm matches. Clone sizes are given selectively: once, few, many, or a class where the clone is expanded.

J gene	CDR3 length	D gene	V gene	clone size	CDR3 protein	CDR3 DNA
TRBJ2-1	17	-	TRBV5-1	-	CASSLDEGMVSYNEQFF	TGCGCCAGCAGCTTGGACGAGGGTATGGTAAGCTACAATGAGCAGTTCTTC
TRBJ2-5	15	-	TRBV6-2/TRBV6-3	-	CASSFLADLAETQYF	TGTGCCAGCAGTTTCTTAGCCGACCTGGCGGAGACCCAGTACTTC
TRBJ1-4	14	-	TRBV7-9	-	CASSFDGGNEKLFF	TGTGCCAGCAGCTTCGACGGGGGAAATGAAAAACTGTTTTTT
TRBJ1-2	13	-	TRBV5-6	-	CASSLGQGGGYTF	TGTGCCAGCAGCTTGGGGCAGGGAGGAGGCTACACCTTC
TRBJ1-1	13	-	TRBV11-2	once	CASSSRQATEAFF	TGTGCCAGCAGTTCCCGACAGGCCACTGAAGCTTTCTTT
TRBJ1-2	13	-	TRBV27	-	CASSLDSNYGYTF	TGTGCCAGCAGTTTGGACAGCAACTATGGCTACACCTTC
TRBJ1-5	16	-	TRBV18	many	CASSPFGGDSNQPQHF	TGTGCCAGCTCACCATTTGGGGGGGATAGCAATCAGCCCCAGCATTTT
TRBJ2-7	14	-	TRBV7-9	-	CASSLAGGLIEQYF	TGTGCCAGCAGCTTAGCGGGGGGGCTGATCGAGCAGTACTTC
TRBJ2-3	16	TRBD2	TRBV2	few	CASRPGLAGLTDTQYF	TGTGCCAGCAGACCGGGACTAGCGGGACTCACAGATACGCAGTATTTT
TRBJ2-2	14	-	TRBV5-1	-	CASSKGFDTGELFF	TGCGCCAGCAGCAAGGGGTTCGACACCGGGGAGCTGTTTTTT
TRBJ2-7	15	TRBD1	TRBV9	-	CASSATQGNDYEQYF	TGTGCCAGCAGCGCCACACAGGGGAATGACTACGAGCAGTACTTC
TRBJ2-7	14	-	TRBV2	-	CASRIAALGHEQYF	TGTGCCAGCAGAATAGCGGCCTTGGGGCACGAGCAGTACTTC
TRBJ1-6	15	-	TRBV2	-	CASRRTISGNSPLHF	TGTGCCAGCAGGCGGACGATTTCAGGGAATTCACCCCTCCACTTT
TRBJ1-2	13	-	TRBV7-9	-	CASSNGASYGYTF	TGTGCCAGCAGCAATGGGGCTAGCTATGGCTACACCTTC
TRBJ2-7	14	-	TRBV21-1	-	CASSKEGRPYEQYF	TGTGCCAGCAGCAAAGAGGGGCGTCCCTACGAGCAGTACTTC
TRBJ1-6	13	-	TRBV19	-	CATAGQYNSPLHF	TGTGCCACCGCGGGCCAGTATAATTCACCCCTCCACTTT
TRBJ1-2	14	-	TRBV2	-	CASSQQEGRGGYTF	TGTGCCAGCTCTCAACAGGAAGGCAGGGGAGGCTACACCTTC
TRBJ1-5	13	-	TRBV28	-	CATRGASNQPQHF	TGTGCCACCCGGGGGGCTAGCAATCAGCCCCAGCATTTT